These 10 T cell receptor beta chains were sequenced from one sample in a study of CD8 T cells in Susac syndrome. It was with random hexamers that 0.5 to 1 ug RNA was reverse transcribed. Using its own MiXCR run on the immunoSEQ multiplex PCR reads, TCRdb lists one record per CDR3 protein. The sample contains 130,000 to 150,000 distinct CDR3 sequences, approximately 95% of which appear only once. Source material: CD8+ T cells from PBMCs. These receptors were collected from a human donor in good health.

The J gene is TRBJ2-7, the V gene TRBV29-1, with D possibly matching TRBD1 (6 bases). Germline V lookup: CDR1 SQVTM, CDR2 ANQGSEA. CDR3 size: 11 residues. V lost 3 bases and J 4 bases, leaving 7 bases between the germline ends. CDR3 DNA: TGCAGCGTTGATAGGGGGTACGAGCAGTACTTC. Its translation: CSVDRGYEQYF.

J is TRBJ2-1 and V is TRBV20-1, with 14 bases fitting TRBD2. CDR1 is DFQATT, CDR2 SNEGSKA, per germline (reference sequence). The CDR3 is 17 residues long. The V segment lost 6 bases and the J segment 1 base; nucleotides outside the gene matches: 8. The CDR3 here is CSAWGLAGEISYNEQFF. CDR3 DNA sequence: TGCAGTGCATGGGGACTAGCGGGAGAAATTTCCTACAATGAGCAGTTCTTC.

The chain recombines TRBV4-1 with TRBJ2-5; tentatively, D is TRBD2 (5 bases). Trimming took 4 bases from V and 5 from J, leaving 17 bases between them. The CDR3 totals 15 residues. CDR1 is MGHRA, CDR2 YSYEKL, per germline. DNA of the CDR3: TGCGCCAGCAGCCTCACCGACGGGGAGCAGGAGACCCAGTACTTC. This encodes CASSLTDGEQETQYF.

J is TRBJ1-1 and V is TRBV20-1; D is ambiguous. The CDR3 covers 13 residues. Per the germline V gene, CDR1 is DFQATT and CDR2 is SNEGSKA (reference sequence). The V end was cut by 0 bases, the J end by 1 base, with 6 bases between. This chain's CDR3 is CSARDQANTEAFF. In nucleotides, the CDR3 is TGCAGTGCTAGAGATCAGGCGAACACTGAAGCTTTCTTT.

The chain joins TRBV5-4 to TRBJ1-3; D is ambiguous. CDR3 length: 12 amino acids. The ends were cut back, 2 bases at V and 5 bases at J, with 5 bases in the middle. Per the germline V gene, CDR1 is SGHNT and CDR2 is YYREEE (reference sequence). The DNA for the CDR3 is TGTGCCAGCAGCTTTGGTAGAAACACCATATATTTT. As protein: CASSFGRNTIYF. The variable domain in full, with the rest retrieved from reference TRBV5-4 and TRBJ1-3, is ETGVTQSPTHLIKTRGQQVTLRCSSQSGHNTVSWYQQALGQGPQFIFQYYREEENGRGNFPPRFSGLQFPNYSSELNVNALELDDSALYLCASSFGRNTIYFGEGSWLTVV.

This clonotype came up once. CDR3 sequence (DNA): TGTGCCAGCAGCGGGGATCGCTATGGCTACACCTTC. This sequence encodes CASSGDRYGYTF. The rearrangement links TRBV9 to TRBJ1-2; D gene ambiguous. V lost 3 bases and J 4 bases, leaving 7 bases between the germline ends. This CDR3 spans 12 amino acids. Germline values: CDR1 SGDLS, CDR2 YYNGEE. The full variable domain, its missing parts supplied by reference TRBV9 and TRBJ1-2, is DSGVTQTPKHLITATGQRVTLRCSPRSGDLSVYWYQQSLDQGLQFLIQYYNGEERAKGNILERFSAQQFPDLHSELNLSSLELGDSALYFCASSGDRYGYTFGSGTRLTVV.

The gene calls are TRBV29-1 and TRBJ2-7; no clear D. Germline V gene sequence: CDR1 SQVTM, CDR2 ANQGSEA. V was trimmed by 4 bases and J by 2 bases, leaving 9 bases between them. The CDR3 length is 12 residues. The CDR3 is CSVAEPAYEQYF. The CDR3 nucleotides read TGCAGCGTTGCAGAACCGGCCTACGAGCAGTACTTC.

The genes are TRBV29-1 and TRBJ2-1; no clear D. Looked up from germline, CDR1 is SQVTM and CDR2 is ANQGSEA. The V and J ends lost 3 bases and 2 bases respectively, with 5 bases between them. The CDR3 extends over 12 amino acids. The CDR3 region is CSVDLAYNEQFF. Here the CDR3 DNA reads TGCAGCGTTGATCTCGCCTACAATGAGCAGTTCTTC.

The J gene is TRBJ2-1, the V gene TRBV20-1; perhaps TRBD1 as D (6 bases). CDR3 length: 13 residues. Trimming pared 6 bases from V and 3 bases from J, leaving 12 bases between. Per germline, CDR1 DFQATT and CDR2 SNEGSKA (reference sequence). This CDR3 reads CSASDRLYNEQFF. CDR3 DNA: TGCAGTGCCTCGGACAGACTCTACAATGAGCAGTTCTTC.

The gene calls are TRBV12-3 or TRBV12-4 and TRBJ2-2; perhaps TRBD1 as D (6 bases). The germline V and J ends were trimmed by 6 bases and 6 bases, with 14 bases remaining between them. The CDR3 length is 14 residues. The CDR3 region has the DNA TGTGCCAGCAGATCAAGGGGGTCCCCCGGGGAGCTGTTTTTT. Translating it yields CASRSRGSPGELFF.